Given below is one T cell receptor (beta chain) in context. Its target is not known. The sample originates from a study of tumor and adjacent non-tumor tissue in lung cancer. On the study more broadly: Patients comprised about a dozen adenocarcinoma, 2 squamous cell carcinoma and 1 small cell lung cancer. Aged about 30 to 76 years, patients included roughly ten men and roughly 5 women with stage I to III disease. Each sample yielded roughly 4.2 million productive TCRbeta reads on average. Study results and caveats: Tumor repertoires had a smaller top 100 clone share than normal lung.

No cell sorting was done before RNA was extracted from the tissue. Three rounds of nested PCR, following a modified ARM-PCR protocol, produced the TCRbeta library. Using its own MiXCR run on the multiplex PCR reads, TCRdb lists one record per CDR3 protein. The table has approximately 79,000 distinct CDR3 sequences, roughly three fifths seen once. V was clipped by 11 bases and J by 7 bases, with 23 bases between them. Germline lookup yields CDR1 SGHAT and CDR2 FQDESV (reference sequence). CDR3 length equals 15 residues. V and J are TRBV11-1 and TRBJ2-2; perhaps TRBD2 as D (6 bases). Material: lung tumor tissue. The receptor was derived from a man between 65 and 85 years old with non-small cell lung cancer. CDR3 amino acids: CAWSPGDAGGGELFF. The CDR3 nucleotides read TGTGCCTGGAGCCCGGGGGATGCCGGGGGCGGGGAGCTGTTTTTT.